The clone carrying this TCR beta chain showed up many times. The antigen remains undetermined. The data were taken from a study of early T cells in non-severe SARS-CoV-2 infection. Germline CDR1 and CDR2: MNHEY and SVGAGI. The CDR3 length is 15 residues. The V gene lost 6 bases and the J gene lost 5 bases, with 17 bases spanning the gap. Tagging with unique molecular identifiers was applied to individual cDNA molecules. TCRdb called the 5' RACE reads again in MiXCR, with one record for every CDR3 protein. Here the sample spans 50,000 to 80,000 distinct CDR3 sequences, about 4.9% being singletons. Overall study findings and caveats: CD4 and private specificities were missed by VDJdb matching, which favored anti-spike CD8 responses.

The chain carries TRBV6-5 and TRBJ2-1; no definite D call. The sequence was collected from an adult who was a healthcare worker with PCR-confirmed SARS-CoV-2 infection or an uninfected control (not recorded which). Material for sequencing was whole blood. This chain's CDR3 is CASSRSSWANNEQFF. The CDR3 bases are TGTGCCAGCAGCCGGTCGTCATGGGCCAACAATGAGCAGTTCTTC.